These 3 T cell receptor beta chains were all obtained from the same sample, sequenced in a study of cytomegalovirus exposure and HLA in healthy donors. PCR used 60 Vbeta primers and 13 Jbeta primers. Assay used: immunoSEQ multiplex PCR; TCRdb lists only in-frame clones, some missing. The sample has around 110,000 clones, roughly three fifths seen once. Sequences were obtained from PBMCs. Receptors originate from a man aged 18 to 29 in good health and CMV-seronegative.

This chain links TRBV7-2 with TRBJ1-4; D unclear. This CDR3 region has 14 residues. The V end was cut by 5 bases, the J end by 10 bases, with 17 bases between. Germline CDR1 SGHTA, CDR2 FQGNSA. The CDR3 loop is CASSPETALGKLFF. The CDR3 DNA sequence: TGTGCCAGCAGCCCTGAGACGGCTCTAGGAAAACTGTTTTTT.

The table lists this clone with a count of one. The chain employs TRBV28 and TRBJ1-1, with D possibly TRBD1 on 6 matching bases. Trimming removed 7 bases from V and 1 base from J, with 13 bases in between. The CDR3 extends over 14 amino acids. The germline V gene has CDR1 MDHEN and CDR2 SYDVKM. The CDR3 DNA reads TGTGCCAGCATTGGCCCGACAGGGAACACTGAAGCTTTCTTT. Translating gives CASIGPTGNTEAFF.

This clone was observed a single time. As DNA, the CDR3 is TGTGCCTGGACGGCAGGGTGGACAGATACGCAGTATTTT. It yields the protein CAWTAGWTDTQYF. The chain couples TRBV30 to TRBJ2-3; D perhaps matches TRBD1 (5 bases). This CDR3 is built from 13 residues. V was shortened by 4 bases and J by 3 bases, with 11 bases between the two germline ends. In germline, CDR1 is GTSNPN, CDR2 SVGIG (reference sequence).